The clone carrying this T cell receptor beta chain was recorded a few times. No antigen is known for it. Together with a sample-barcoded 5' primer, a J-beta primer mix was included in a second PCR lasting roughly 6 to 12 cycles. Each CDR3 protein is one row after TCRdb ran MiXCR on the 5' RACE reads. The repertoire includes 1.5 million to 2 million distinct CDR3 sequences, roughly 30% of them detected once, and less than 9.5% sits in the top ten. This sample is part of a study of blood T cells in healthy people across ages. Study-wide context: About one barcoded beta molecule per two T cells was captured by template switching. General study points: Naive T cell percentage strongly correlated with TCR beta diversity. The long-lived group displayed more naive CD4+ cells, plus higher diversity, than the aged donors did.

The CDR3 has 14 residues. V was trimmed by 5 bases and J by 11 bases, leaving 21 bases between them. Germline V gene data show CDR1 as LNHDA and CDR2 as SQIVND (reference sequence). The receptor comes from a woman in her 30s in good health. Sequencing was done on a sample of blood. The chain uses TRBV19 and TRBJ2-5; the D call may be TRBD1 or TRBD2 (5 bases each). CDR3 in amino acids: CASSPTGPTYEQYF. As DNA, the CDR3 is TGTGCCAGTAGTCCCACGGGGCCCACCTATGAGCAGTACTTC.